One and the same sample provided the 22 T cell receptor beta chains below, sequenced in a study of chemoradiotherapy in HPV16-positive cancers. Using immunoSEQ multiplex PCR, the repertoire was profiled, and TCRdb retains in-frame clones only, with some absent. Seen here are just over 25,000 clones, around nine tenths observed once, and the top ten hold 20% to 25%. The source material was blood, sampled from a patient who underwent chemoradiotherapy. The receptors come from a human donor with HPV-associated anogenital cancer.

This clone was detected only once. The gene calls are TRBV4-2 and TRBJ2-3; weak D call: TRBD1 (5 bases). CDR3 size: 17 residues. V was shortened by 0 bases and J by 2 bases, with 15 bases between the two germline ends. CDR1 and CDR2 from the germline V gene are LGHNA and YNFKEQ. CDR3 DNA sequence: TGTGCCAGCAGCCAAGATGGGTCACAGGACCCCACAGATACGCAGTATTTT. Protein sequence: CASSQDGSQDPTDTQYF.

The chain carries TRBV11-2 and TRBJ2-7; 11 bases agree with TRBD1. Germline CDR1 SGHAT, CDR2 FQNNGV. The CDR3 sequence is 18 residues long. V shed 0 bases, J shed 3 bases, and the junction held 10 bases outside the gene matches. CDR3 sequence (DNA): TGTGCCAGCAGCTTAGATAGGTCTAGTGGGACAGGGGGCTACGAGCAGTACTTC. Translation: CASSLDRSSGTGGYEQYF.

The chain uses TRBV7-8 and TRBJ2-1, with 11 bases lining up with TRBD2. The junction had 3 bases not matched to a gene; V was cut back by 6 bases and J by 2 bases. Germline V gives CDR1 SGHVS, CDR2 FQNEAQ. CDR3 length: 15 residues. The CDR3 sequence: CASSPSGGPYNEQFF. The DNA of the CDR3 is TGTGCCAGCAGTCCTAGCGGGGGGCCCTACAATGAGCAGTTCTTC.

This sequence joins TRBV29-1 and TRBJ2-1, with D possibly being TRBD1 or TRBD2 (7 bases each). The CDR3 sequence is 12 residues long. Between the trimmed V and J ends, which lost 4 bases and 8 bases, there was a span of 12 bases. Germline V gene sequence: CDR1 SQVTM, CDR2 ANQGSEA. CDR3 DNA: TGCAGCGTTGTCAGGGGGGGTCATGAGCAGTTCTTC. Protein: CSVVRGGHEQFF.

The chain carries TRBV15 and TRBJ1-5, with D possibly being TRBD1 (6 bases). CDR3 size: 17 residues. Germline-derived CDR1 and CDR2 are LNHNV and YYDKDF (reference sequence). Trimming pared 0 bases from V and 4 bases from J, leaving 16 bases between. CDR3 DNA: TGTGCCACCAGCAGAGATTTGGTGCGAGGGGGGAATCAGCCCCAGCATTTT. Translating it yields CATSRDLVRGGNQPQHF.

For the CDR3, the DNA is TGTGCCAGCTCCTCATCTATTACAAGTAGCAATCAGCCCCAGCATTTT. Its translation is CASSSSITSSNQPQHF. The V gene is TRBV18, the J gene TRBJ1-5, with no clear D. The CDR3 runs 16 residues. Germline V gives CDR1 KGHSH, CDR2 LQKENI. V was clipped by 6 bases and J by 0 bases, with 15 bases between them. Complete variable domain (other parts from reference TRBV18 and TRBJ1-5): NAGVMQNPRHLVRRRGQEARLRCSPMKGHSHVYWYRQLPEEGLKFMVYLQKENIIDESGMPKERFSAEFPKEGPSILRIQQVVRGDSAAYFCASSSSITSSNQPQHFGDGTRLSIL.

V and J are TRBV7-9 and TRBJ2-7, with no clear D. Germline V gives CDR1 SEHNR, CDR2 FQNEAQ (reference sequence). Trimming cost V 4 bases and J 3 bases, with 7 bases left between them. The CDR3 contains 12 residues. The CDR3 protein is CASSSEFYEQYF. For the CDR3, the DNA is TGTGCCAGCAGCTCCGAGTTCTACGAGCAGTACTTC.

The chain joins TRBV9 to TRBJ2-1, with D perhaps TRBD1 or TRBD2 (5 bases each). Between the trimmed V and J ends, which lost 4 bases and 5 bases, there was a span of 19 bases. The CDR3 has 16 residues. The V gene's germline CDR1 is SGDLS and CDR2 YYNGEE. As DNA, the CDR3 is TGTGCCAGCAGCATACTTCCGGGACCGATTGACAATGAGCAGTTCTTC. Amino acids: CASSILPGPIDNEQFF. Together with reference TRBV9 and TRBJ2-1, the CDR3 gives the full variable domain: DSGVTQTPKHLITATGQRVTLRCSPRSGDLSVYWYQQSLDQGLQFLIQYYNGEERAKGNILERFSAQQFPDLHSELNLSSLELGDSALYFCASSILPGPIDNEQFFGPGTRLTVL.

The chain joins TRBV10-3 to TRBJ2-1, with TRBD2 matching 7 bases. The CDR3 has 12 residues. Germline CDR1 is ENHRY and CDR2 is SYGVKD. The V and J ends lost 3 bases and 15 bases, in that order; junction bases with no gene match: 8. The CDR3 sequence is CAISDNGGRWFF. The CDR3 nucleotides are TGTGCCATCAGTGATAACGGCGGGAGATGGTTCTTC.

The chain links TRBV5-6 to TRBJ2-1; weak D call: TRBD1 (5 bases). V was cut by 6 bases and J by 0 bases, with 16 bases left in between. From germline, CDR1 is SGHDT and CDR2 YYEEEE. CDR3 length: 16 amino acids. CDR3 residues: CASTPWGGGSYNEQFF. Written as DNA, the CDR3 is TGTGCCAGCACCCCGTGGGGCGGTGGCTCCTACAATGAGCAGTTCTTC.

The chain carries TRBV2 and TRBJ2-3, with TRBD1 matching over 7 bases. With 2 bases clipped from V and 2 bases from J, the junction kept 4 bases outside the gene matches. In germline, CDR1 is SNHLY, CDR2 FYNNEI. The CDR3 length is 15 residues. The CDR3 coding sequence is TGTGCCAGCAGTGAAACAGGGGAGAACACAGATACGCAGTATTTT. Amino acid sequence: CASSETGENTDTQYF.

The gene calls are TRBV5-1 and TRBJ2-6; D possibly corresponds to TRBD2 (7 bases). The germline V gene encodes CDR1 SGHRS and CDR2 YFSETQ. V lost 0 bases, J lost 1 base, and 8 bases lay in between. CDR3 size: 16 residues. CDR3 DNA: TGCGCCAGCAGCTTGGAGGGGGGGTCTGGGGCCAACGTCCTGACTTTC. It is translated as CASSLEGGSGANVLTF.

The CDR3 bases are TGTGCCAGCAGTGAAGAACCGGGACAGGCCAATCAGCCCCAGCATTTT. This translates into CASSEEPGQANQPQHF. The chain employs TRBV6-1 and TRBJ1-5; 8 bases are shared with TRBD1. CDR1 MNHNS and CDR2 SASEGT come from the germline V gene. The CDR3 is made up of 16 amino acids. With 1 base clipped from V and 3 bases from J, the junction kept 5 bases outside the gene matches.

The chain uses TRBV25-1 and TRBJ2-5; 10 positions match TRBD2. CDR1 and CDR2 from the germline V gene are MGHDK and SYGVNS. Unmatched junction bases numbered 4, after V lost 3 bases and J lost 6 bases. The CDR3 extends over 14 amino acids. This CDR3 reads CASSEASGGKTQYF. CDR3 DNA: TGTGCCAGCAGTGAGGCTAGCGGGGGAAAGACCCAGTACTTC.

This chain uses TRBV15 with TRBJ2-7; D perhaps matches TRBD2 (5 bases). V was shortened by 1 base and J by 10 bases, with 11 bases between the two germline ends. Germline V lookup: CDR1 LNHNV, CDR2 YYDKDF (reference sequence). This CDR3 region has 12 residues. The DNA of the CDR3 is TGTGCCACCAGCAGAGGGTGGGGAGAACAGTACTTC. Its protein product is CATSRGWGEQYF.

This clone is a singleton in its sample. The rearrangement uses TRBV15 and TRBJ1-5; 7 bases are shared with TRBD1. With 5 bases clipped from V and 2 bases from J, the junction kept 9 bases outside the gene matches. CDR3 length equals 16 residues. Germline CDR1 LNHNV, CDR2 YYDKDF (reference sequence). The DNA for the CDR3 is TGTGCCACCAGCGGTTACAGGGGTTCTGGCAATCAGCCCCAGCATTTT. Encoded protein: CATSGYRGSGNQPQHF.

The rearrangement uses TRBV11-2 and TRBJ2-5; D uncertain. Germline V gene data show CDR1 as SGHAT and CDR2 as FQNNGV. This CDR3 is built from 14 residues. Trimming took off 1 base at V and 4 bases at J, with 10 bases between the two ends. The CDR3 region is CASSLGPRGETQYF. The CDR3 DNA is TGTGCCAGCAGCTTAGGGCCCCGAGGAGAGACCCAGTACTTC.

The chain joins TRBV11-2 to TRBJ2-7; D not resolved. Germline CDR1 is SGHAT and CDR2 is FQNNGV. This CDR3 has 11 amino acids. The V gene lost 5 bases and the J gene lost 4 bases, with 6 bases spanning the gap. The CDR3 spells CASSHSYEQYF. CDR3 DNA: TGTGCCAGCAGCCATTCATACGAGCAGTACTTC.

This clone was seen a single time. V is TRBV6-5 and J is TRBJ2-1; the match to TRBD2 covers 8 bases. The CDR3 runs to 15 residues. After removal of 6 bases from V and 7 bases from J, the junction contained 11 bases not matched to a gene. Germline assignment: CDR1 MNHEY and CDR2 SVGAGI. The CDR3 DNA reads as TGTGCCAGCAGACCCGCGGGGGGATCAGGGAATGAGCAGTTCTTC. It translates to CASRPAGGSGNEQFF.

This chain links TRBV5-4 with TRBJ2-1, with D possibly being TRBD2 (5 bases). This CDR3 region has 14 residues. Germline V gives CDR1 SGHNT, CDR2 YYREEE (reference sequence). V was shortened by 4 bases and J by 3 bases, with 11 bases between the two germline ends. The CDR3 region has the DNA TGTGCCAGCAGCCCCCCTAGCAGCTACAATGAGCAGTTCTTC. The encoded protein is CASSPPSSYNEQFF.

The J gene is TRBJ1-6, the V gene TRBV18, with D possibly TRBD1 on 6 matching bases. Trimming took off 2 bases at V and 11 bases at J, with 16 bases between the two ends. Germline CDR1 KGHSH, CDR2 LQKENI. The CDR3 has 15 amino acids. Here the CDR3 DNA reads TGTGCCAGCTCACCAACCCCGGGGGGCCGCGCACCCCTCCACTTT. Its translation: CASSPTPGGRAPLHF. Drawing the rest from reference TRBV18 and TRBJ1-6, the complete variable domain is NAGVMQNPRHLVRRRGQEARLRCSPMKGHSHVYWYRQLPEEGLKFMVYLQKENIIDESGMPKERFSAEFPKEGPSILRIQQVVRGDSAAYFCASSPTPGGRAPLHFGNGTRLTVT.

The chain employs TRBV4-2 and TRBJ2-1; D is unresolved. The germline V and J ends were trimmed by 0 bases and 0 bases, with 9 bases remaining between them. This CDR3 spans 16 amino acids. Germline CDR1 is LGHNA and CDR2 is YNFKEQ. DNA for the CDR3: TGTGCCAGCAGCCAAGAATTGGCAAGCTCCTACAATGAGCAGTTCTTC. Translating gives CASSQELASSYNEQFF.